The sequence of this T cell receptor (beta chain) was determined in a study of cytomegalovirus exposure and HLA in healthy donors. As for the study in general: Earlier sequencing of 150 million to 200 million T cells yielded roughly 100 million unique TCR beta sequences. Early release data held 85 million to 95 million unique TCRs from HLA-typed donors.

The PCR had 60 Vbeta and 13 Jbeta primers. Here immunoSEQ multiplex PCR was the method, and the copy in TCRdb shows in-frame clones only, minus some. Of around 150,000 clones in the sample, roughly 80% were seen once. The CDR3 sequence is 16 residues long. CDR1 MNHNS and CDR2 SASEGT come from the germline V gene. The germline V and J ends were trimmed by 2 bases and 1 base, with 15 bases remaining between them. The sequence derives from a man aged 35 to 55 in good health and CMV-seropositive. Sequenced material: PBMCs. This rearrangement joins TRBV6-1 to TRBJ2-7, with D possibly TRBD1 on 5 matching bases. The CDR3 bases are TGTGCCAGCAGTGAATTGGGGCAGGGTCGGTCCTACGAGCAGTACTTC. Translation: CASSELGQGRSYEQYF.